The table lists the clone carrying this T cell receptor beta chain with many counts. What it recognizes is unknown. The entry originates in a study of T cells in Graves' hyperthyroidism and ophthalmopathy. Study-level points and caveats: Patients with ophthalmopathy were separated from those with stable hyperthyroidism by a 13 V-J model.

The patients, who ranged from 18 to 65 in age, presented with newly diagnosed hyperthyroidism lasting under 2 months. What was amplified from RNA transcripts were TCR beta CDR3 regions. Using the HTBI primer set, a first-round RT-PCR was run on the TCR CDR3. In TCRdb, the multiplex PCR reads were re-called with MiXCR into one record per CDR3 protein. The sample contains 300,000 to 450,000 distinct CDR3 sequences, just under 15% of which appear only once. The sample taken for sequencing was blood. The clonotype comes from a woman aged 25-40 years with Graves' hyperthyroidism.

The CDR3 spells CASTGQGHEQYF. Here the CDR3 DNA reads TGTGCCAGCACCGGACAGGGGCACGAGCAGTACTTC. This rearrangement joins TRBV27 to TRBJ2-7; 9 bases fit TRBD1. This CDR3 has 12 residues. Germline V gene lookup returns CDR1 MNHEY and CDR2 SMNVEV (reference sequence). The V gene end was trimmed by 7 bases and the J gene end by 5 bases; junction bases not matched to a gene: 3.